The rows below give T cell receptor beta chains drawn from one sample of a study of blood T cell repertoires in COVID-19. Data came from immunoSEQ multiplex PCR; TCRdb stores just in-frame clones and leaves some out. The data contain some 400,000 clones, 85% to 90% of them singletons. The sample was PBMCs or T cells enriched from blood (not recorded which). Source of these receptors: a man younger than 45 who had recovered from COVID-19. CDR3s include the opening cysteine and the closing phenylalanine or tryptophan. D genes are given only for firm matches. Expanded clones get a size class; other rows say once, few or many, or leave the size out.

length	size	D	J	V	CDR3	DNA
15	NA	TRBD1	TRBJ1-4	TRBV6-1	CASREGQGRNEKLFF	TGTGCCAGCAGAGAAGGACAGGGACGAAATGAAAAACTGTTTTTT
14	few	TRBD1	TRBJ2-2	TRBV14	CASSHTTGFGELFF	TGTGCCAGCAGCCATACGACAGGGTTCGGGGAGCTGTTTTTT
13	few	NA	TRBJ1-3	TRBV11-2	CASSLEEANTIYF	TGTGCCAGCAGCTTAGAGGAGGCGAACACCATATATTTT
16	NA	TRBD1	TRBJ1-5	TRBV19	CASSIDGTVGHQPQHF	TGTGCCAGTAGTATAGACGGGACAGTCGGGCACCAGCCCCAGCATTTT
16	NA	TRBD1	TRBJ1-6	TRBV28	CASRVRGSSYNSPLHF	TGTGCCAGCAGGGTCAGGGGGAGCTCCTATAATTCACCCCTCCACTTT
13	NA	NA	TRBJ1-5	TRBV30	CAWSLGGSQPQHF	TGTGCCTGGAGCCTAGGGGGAAGTCAGCCCCAGCATTTT
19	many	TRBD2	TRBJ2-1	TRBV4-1	CASSHPGLAGGSSYNEQFF	TGCGCCAGCAGCCATCCGGGACTAGCGGGAGGGAGCTCCTACAATGAGCAGTTCTTC
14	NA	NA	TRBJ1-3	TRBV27	CASSLLGNGNTIYF	TGTGCCAGCAGTTTATTGGGCAATGGAAACACCATATATTTT
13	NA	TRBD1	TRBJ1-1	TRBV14	CASSQVYRGTAFF	TGTGCCAGCAGCCAAGTCTACAGGGGGACCGCTTTCTTT
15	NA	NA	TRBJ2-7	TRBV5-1	CASSPDRLIGLGQYF	TGCGCCAGCAGCCCGGATCGTTTGATAGGACTGGGGCAGTACTTC
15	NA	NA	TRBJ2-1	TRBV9	CASSVADYRNNEQFF	TGTGCCAGCAGCGTAGCGGACTACCGAAACAATGAGCAGTTCTTC
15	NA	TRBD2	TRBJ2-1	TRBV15	CATSRDSGSYNEQFF	TGTGCCACCAGCAGAGACAGCGGGAGCTACAATGAGCAGTTCTTC
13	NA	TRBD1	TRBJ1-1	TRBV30	CAWSGQGPTEAFF	TGTGCCTGGAGTGGACAGGGACCCACTGAAGCTTTCTTT
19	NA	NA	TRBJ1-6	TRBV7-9	CASTLAAGSFGFGNSPLHF	TGTGCCAGCACCTTAGCGGCGGGCAGCTTCGGATTTGGGAATTCACCCCTCCACTTT
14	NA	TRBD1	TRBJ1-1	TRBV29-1	CSVGQGARATEAFF	TGCAGCGTTGGGCAGGGGGCGCGAGCGACTGAAGCTTTCTTT
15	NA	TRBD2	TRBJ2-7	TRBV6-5	CASRPGLAELYEQYF	TGTGCCAGCAGGCCCGGACTAGCGGAGCTATACGAGCAGTACTTC
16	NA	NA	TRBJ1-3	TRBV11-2	CASSLTTGLSGNTIYF	TGTGCCAGCAGCTTGACCACAGGCCTCTCTGGAAACACCATATATTTT
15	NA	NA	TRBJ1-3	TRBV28	CASSHAGTSPNTIYF	TGTGCCAGCAGTCACGCCGGGACAAGCCCAAACACCATATATTTT
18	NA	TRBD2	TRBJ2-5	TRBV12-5	CASGTSLGTSARQETQYF	TGTGCTAGTGGTACATCCCTCGGGACTAGTGCTAGACAAGAGACCCAGTACTTC
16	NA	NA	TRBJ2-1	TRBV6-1	CASSEEGGDYYNEQFF	TGTGCCAGCAGTGAAGAGGGCGGAGACTACTACAATGAGCAGTTCTTC
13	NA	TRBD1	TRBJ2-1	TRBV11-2	CASSLRQGNEQFF	TGTGCCAGCAGCTTAAGACAGGGTAATGAGCAGTTCTTC
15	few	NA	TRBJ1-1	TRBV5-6	CASSLVEARNTEAFF	TGTGCCAGCAGCTTGGTTGAGGCGAGAAACACTGAAGCTTTCTTT
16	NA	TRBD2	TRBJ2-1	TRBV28	CASSLPGLAPYNEQFF	TGTGCCAGCAGCTTGCCGGGACTAGCGCCTTACAATGAGCAGTTCTTC
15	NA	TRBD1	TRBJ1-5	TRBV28	CGTMVGQGWNQPQHF	TGTGGCACCATGGTCGGACAGGGATGGAATCAGCCCCAGCATTTT
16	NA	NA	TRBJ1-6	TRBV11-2	CASSQAGGMLGAPLHF	TGTGCCAGCAGTCAGGCGGGTGGAATGCTCGGGGCACCCCTCCACTTT
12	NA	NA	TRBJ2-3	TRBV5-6	CASSFSRDTQYF	TGTGCCAGCAGCTTTTCCAGGGATACGCAGTATTTT
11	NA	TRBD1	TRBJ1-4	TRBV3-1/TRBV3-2	CASSPGQGLFF	TGTGCCAGCAGCCCCGGACAGGGACTGTTTTTT